The T cell receptor beta chain described here comes from a study of cytomegalovirus exposure and HLA in healthy donors. Points on this clone: The antigen is not known.

The study's findings and limits: Later work found that TCR association rates differed between HLA loci; DRB1 had the most and HLA-C the fewest. Later, an analysis showed that TCR beta chains associated with HLA were more clonally expanded than others that were equally common.

PCR used 60 Vbeta primers and 13 Jbeta primers. Authors' data handling: Counted up in a later analysis, unique TCR beta chains came to approximately 83 million, with around 10 million shared. This table comes from immunoSEQ multiplex PCR, and its TCRdb copy is limited to in-frame clones, with some not included. V, J and clone size reflect that table, while D and trimming were determined from the DNA. The sample includes 95,000 to 130,000 clones, about 80% of them seen just once. The sequenced sample consisted of PBMCs. This clonotype was sampled from a man aged 30 to 39 in good health and CMV-seropositive.

In DNA, the CDR3 is TGTGCCAGCAGCCAAGAAGCGGGGAATAGGGAGCCCGGGGCCAACGTCCTGACTTTC. Residues: CASSQEAGNREPGANVLTF. The rearrangement uses TRBV4-2 and TRBJ2-6, with 7 bases fitting TRBD2. Germline CDR1 and CDR2: LGHNA and YNFKEQ. This CDR3 comprises 19 residues. J was trimmed by 4 bases and V by 0 bases; bases with no gene match: 12.